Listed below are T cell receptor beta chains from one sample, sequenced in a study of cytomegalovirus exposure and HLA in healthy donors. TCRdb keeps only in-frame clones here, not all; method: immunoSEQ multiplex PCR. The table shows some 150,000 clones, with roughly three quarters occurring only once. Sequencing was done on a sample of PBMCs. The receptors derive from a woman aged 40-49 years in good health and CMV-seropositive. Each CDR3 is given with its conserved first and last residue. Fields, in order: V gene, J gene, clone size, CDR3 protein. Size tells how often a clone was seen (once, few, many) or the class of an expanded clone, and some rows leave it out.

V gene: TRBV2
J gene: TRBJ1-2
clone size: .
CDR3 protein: CAGSGGAGYGYTF

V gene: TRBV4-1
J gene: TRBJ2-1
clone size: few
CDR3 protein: CASSQVPVSNEQFF

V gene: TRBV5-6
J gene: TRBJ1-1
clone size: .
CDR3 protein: CASSLRSTTEAFF

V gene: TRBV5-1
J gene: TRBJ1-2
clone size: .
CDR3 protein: CASSEPLNYGYTF

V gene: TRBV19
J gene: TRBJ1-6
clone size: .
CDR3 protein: CASRPQASNNSPLHF

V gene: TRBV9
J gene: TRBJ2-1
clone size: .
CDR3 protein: CASSATLNYNEQFF

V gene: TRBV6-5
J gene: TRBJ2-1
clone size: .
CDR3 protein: CASSQTGLRVEQFF

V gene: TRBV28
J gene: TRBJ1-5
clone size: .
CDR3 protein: CAGGSGQPQHF

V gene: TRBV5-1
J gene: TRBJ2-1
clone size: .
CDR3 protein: CASSFKRLAGGINEQFF

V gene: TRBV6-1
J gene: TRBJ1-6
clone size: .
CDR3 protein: CASGGTDSSPLHF

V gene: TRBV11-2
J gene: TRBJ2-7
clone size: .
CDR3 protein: CASRTVGTYEQYF

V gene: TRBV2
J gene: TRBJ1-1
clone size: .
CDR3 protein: CASRADRGAFF

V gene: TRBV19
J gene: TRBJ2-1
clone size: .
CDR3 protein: CASSILAGGGEQFF

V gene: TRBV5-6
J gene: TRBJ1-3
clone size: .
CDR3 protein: CASSLDRSSGNTIYF

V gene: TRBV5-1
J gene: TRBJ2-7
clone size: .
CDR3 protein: CASSLAVSGTYEQYF

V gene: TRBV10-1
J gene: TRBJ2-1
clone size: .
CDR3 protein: CASSEASGGAQQFF

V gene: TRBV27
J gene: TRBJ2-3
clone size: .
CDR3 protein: CASGPTSGFDTQYF

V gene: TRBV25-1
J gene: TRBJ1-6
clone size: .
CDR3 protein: CASSPPVLNSPLHF

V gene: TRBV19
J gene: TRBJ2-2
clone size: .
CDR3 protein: CASRGGGPGELFF

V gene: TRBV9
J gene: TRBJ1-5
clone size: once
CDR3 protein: CASSVWGEGQPQHF

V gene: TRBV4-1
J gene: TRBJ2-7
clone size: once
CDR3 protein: CASSQEEGGDYEQYF

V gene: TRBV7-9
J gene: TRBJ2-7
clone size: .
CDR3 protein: CASSQLTGAINEQYF

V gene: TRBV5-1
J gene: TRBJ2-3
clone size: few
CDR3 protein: CASTHRGSTDTQYF

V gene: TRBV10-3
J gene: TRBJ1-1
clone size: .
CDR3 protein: CAIREQGTAEAFF

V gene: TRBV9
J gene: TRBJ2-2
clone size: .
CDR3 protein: CASSVVRGYRLAENTGELFF

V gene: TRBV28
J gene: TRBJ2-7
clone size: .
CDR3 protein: CASRRQISYEQYF

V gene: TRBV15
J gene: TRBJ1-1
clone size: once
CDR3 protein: CATSSPGQAISNTEAFF

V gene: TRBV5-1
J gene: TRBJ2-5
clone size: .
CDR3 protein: CASSFLAGGKETQYF

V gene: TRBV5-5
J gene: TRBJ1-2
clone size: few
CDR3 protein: CASSHKQGAYGYTF

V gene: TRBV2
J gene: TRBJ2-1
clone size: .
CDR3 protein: CASSATDNEQFF

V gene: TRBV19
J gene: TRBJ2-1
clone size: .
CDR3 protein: CASSPVRQGSYNEQFF

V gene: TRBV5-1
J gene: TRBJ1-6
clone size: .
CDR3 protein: CASSLERYNSPLHF

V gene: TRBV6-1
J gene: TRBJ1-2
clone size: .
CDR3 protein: CASRNSYGYTF

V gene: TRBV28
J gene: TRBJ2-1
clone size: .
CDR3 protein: CASSLLGGGTSYNEQFF

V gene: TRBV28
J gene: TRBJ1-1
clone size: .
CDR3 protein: CASSLVGAAFF

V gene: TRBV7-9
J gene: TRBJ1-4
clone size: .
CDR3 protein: CASSGQGLTNEKLFF

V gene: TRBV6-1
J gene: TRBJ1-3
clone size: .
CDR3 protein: CASSGQHSGNTIYF

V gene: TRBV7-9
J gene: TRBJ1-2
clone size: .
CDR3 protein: CASSLTTGTFYGYTF

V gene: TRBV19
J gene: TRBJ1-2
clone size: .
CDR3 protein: CASVYPTGASNYGYTF

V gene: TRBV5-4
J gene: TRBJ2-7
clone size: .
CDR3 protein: CASSNRQGTYEQYF

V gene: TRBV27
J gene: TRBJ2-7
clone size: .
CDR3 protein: CASSLSQGFGEQYF

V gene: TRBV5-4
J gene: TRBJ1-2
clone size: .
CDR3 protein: CASSSPTEDTVSGYTF

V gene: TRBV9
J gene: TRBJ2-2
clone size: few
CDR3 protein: CASSPMTGGGTGELFF